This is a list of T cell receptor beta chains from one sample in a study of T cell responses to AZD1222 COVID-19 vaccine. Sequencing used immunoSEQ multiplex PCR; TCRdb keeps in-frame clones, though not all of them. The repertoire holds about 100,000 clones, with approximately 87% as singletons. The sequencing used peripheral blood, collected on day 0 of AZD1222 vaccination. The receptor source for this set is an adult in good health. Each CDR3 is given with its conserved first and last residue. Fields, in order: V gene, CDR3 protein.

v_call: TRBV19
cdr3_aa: CASRHLGQANRAEAFF

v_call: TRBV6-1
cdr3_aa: CASSALTGGSTDTQYF

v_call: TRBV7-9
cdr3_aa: CASSLGGGASYEQYF

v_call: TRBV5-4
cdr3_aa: CASSLGSGGHTEAFF

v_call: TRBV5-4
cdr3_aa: CASSFHGTEAFF

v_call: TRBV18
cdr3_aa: CASSPPGREKLFF

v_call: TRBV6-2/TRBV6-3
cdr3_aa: CASSGGRTYNEQFF

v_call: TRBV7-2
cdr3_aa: CATRLQGTTEAFF

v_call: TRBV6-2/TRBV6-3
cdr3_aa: CASSDSNQPQHF

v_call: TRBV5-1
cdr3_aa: CASSPRTGENTEAFF

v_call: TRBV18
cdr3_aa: CASSPSGQGNQPQHF

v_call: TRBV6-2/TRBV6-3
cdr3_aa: CASSQTRSGNEQFF

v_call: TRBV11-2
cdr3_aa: CASSFGGLQFF

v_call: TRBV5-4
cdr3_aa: CASSSSTGYNSPLHF

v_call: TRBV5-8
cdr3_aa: CASSLGLTGIYGYTF

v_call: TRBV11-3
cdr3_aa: CASSLGGNSPLHF

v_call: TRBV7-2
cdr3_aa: CASSPRGTGGRGIQYF

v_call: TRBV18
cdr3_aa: CASSPMMGLSEAFF

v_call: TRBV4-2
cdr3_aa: CASSQDRPGEAFF

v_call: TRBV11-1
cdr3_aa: CASSSLRAGGPGTQYF

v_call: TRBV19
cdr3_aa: CASKKRTGRPSGGTDTQYF

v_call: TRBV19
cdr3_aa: CASSIIKDTNQPQHF

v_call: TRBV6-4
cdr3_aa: CASRQLAGGPDEQFF

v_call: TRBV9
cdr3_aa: CASSVVPDWLGEQFF

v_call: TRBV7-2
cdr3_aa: CASSLALAGINEQYF

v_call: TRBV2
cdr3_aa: CASSEVAGGQPQHF